This T cell receptor (beta chain) was documented in a study of cytomegalovirus exposure and HLA in healthy donors. PCR was performed using 60 Vbeta and 13 Jbeta primers. Assay used: immunoSEQ multiplex PCR; TCRdb lists only in-frame clones, some missing. The sample holds about 140,000 clones; 70% to 85% are singletons and the top ten take roughly 4.5%. The germline CDR1 and CDR2 sequences are SQVTM and ANQGSEA. The V end was cut by 0 bases, the J end by 11 bases, with 22 bases between. This CDR3 spans 15 amino acids. This chain uses TRBV29-1 with TRBJ2-5; the D gene is possibly TRBD2 (5 bases). The sample consisted of PBMCs. The source of this sequence is a man aged 40-55 years in good health and CMV-seropositive. The CDR3 DNA reads TGCAGCGTTGAAGAAGGACTGACGATGGGATATGAGCAGTACTTC. The encoded protein is CSVEEGLTMGYEQYF.